This T cell receptor (beta chain) was found in a study of naive and memory T cell subsets. Overall study findings and caveats: No ground truth validated the naive and memory repertoire findings.

This clonotype appeared a few times. Its antigen is currently unknown. The germline V gene has CDR1 MDHEN and CDR2 SYDVKM. V dropped 6 bases and J dropped 6; count of bases not matched to a gene: 9. CDR3 size: 15 residues. Both TRBC1 and TRBC2 were covered by a beta constant-region primer of two equimolar oligonucleotides. MiXCR, run by TCRdb on the UMI-ligation and nested PCR reads, gives a single entry per CDR3 protein. The sample has around 23,000 distinct CDR3 sequences; approximately 10% are singletons. This chain links TRBV28 with TRBJ2-2; TRBD2 agrees at 8 bases. Sequencing was done on a sample of central memory CD8+ T cells from blood. The clonotype comes from a human donor in good health. CDR3 protein: CASSPRTSRPGELFF. CDR3 nucleotides: TGTGCCAGCAGCCCGCGGACTAGCCGGCCCGGGGAGCTGTTTTTT.